These 20 T cell receptor beta chains originate from one sample sequenced in a study of blood T cell repertoires in COVID-19. TCRdb's copy holds only in-frame clones and misses some; the assay was immunoSEQ multiplex PCR. The sample records around 23,000 clones, approximately 72% being singletons. Sequences were obtained from peripheral blood. These receptors all stem from a woman aged 80 or over with acute or convalescent COVID-19.

The chain recombines TRBV6-5 with TRBJ2-5, with 8 nucleotides matching TRBD2. The CDR3 contains 14 residues. Trimming took 5 bases from V and 4 from J; bases not matched to a gene: 6. Germline V gene lookup returns CDR1 MNHEY and CDR2 SVGAGI. As DNA, the CDR3 is TGTGCCAGCAGTCCCCGGGAGGGACGAGAGACCCAGTACTTC. It specifies CASSPREGRETQYF.

This clone was recorded once. The CDR3 spells CASSAGLDAYNEQFF. Written as DNA, the CDR3 is TGTGCCAGCAGCGCGGGACTAGACGCGTACAATGAGCAGTTCTTC. The gene calls are TRBV9 and TRBJ2-1, with 8 positions matching TRBD2. Losses at the gene ends were 3 bases for V and 4 bases for J; bases not matched to a gene: 6. There are 15 residues in the CDR3. The germline V gene has CDR1 SGDLS and CDR2 YYNGEE.

This clone was seen a few times. The J gene is TRBJ1-1, the V gene TRBV6-5; D remains ambiguous. V lost 7 bases, J lost 0 bases, and 12 bases lay in between. The CDR3 length is 14 residues. Germline CDR1 reads MNHEY; CDR2 reads SVGAGI. For the CDR3, the DNA is TGTGCCAGCACTTCATCTATCTTGAACACTGAAGCTTTCTTT. Protein: CASTSSILNTEAFF.

The chain combines TRBV4-2 with TRBJ2-2, with 14 positions matching TRBD2. V shed 8 bases and J 8 bases; nucleotides not matched to a gene: 1. Germline CDR1 LGHNA, CDR2 YNFKEQ. The CDR3 contains 13 residues. As DNA, the CDR3 is TGTGCCAGCGGGACTAGCGGGGGTGGGGAGCTGTTTTTT. This codes for CASGTSGGGELFF.

This clone was seen a handful of times. The rearrangement uses TRBV6-5 and TRBJ1-3; D is undetermined. The CDR3 loop spans 14 amino acids. Between the trimmed V and J ends, which lost 6 bases and 2 bases, there was a span of 11 bases. Looked up from germline, CDR1 is MNHEY and CDR2 is SVGAGI. CDR3 sequence reads: CASSPQLAGNTIYF. CDR3 sequence (DNA): TGTGCCAGCAGCCCCCAGCTAGCTGGAAACACCATATATTTT.

This chain joins TRBV11-3 and TRBJ2-2; TRBD1 matches 11 bases. J gave up 3 bases and V 5 bases, and 8 bases lay outside the gene matches. CDR1 and CDR2 from the germline V gene are SGHNT and YENEEA. The CDR3 runs 17 residues. The CDR3: CASSPRTGGADTGELFF. The CDR3 DNA is TGTGCCAGCAGCCCACGGACAGGGGGCGCCGACACCGGGGAGCTGTTTTTT.

The chain joins TRBV7-6 to TRBJ2-7, with TRBD2 matching 8 bases. With 1 base clipped from V and 4 bases from J, the junction kept 12 bases outside the gene matches. The CDR3 consists of 17 residues. Germline V gene sequence: CDR1 SGHVS, CDR2 FNYEAQ. In DNA form, the CDR3 reads TGTGCCAGCAGCTTAGAATACCCTAGCGGGCAGCCGTACGAGCAGTACTTC. It is translated as CASSLEYPSGQPYEQYF. Full variable domain (missing parts from reference TRBV7-6 and TRBJ2-7): GAGVSQSPRYKVTKRGQDVALRCDPISGHVSLYWYRQALGQGPEFLTYFNYEAQQDKSGLPNDRFSAERPEGSISTLTIQRTEQRDSAMYRCASSLEYPSGQPYEQYFGPGTRLTVT.

V gene TRBV15 combines with J gene TRBJ1-2, with a possible D match to TRBD1 (5 bases). With 6 bases removed from V and 7 bases from J, the gap between germline ends came to 12 bases. The CDR3 has 12 amino acids. Germline values: CDR1 LNHNV, CDR2 YYDKDF (reference sequence). CDR3 sequence (DNA): TGTGCCACCAGTACCGGGGGGGTTGGCTACACCTTC. This gives the protein CATSTGGVGYTF.

This clone was observed once. This sequence joins TRBV6-2 or TRBV6-3 and TRBJ2-7; a weak D match, TRBD1 (5 bases). CDR3 length: 13 residues. Trimming removed 2 bases from V and 3 bases from J, with 8 bases in between. Germline CDR1 MNHEY, CDR2 SVGEGT. The chain's CDR3 is CASSYIDSYEQYF. The CDR3 region has the DNA TGTGCCAGCAGTTACATTGACAGCTACGAGCAGTACTTC.

The chain has TRBV28 and TRBJ1-2, with a weak D call TRBD1 (6 bases). The CDR3 extends over 13 amino acids. Trimming pared 5 bases from V and 8 bases from J, leaving 15 bases between. In germline, CDR1 is MDHEN, CDR2 SYDVKM. DNA for the CDR3: TGTGCCAGCAGTGAAACCGGGACACGAGGCTACACCTTC. This translates into CASSETGTRGYTF.

The rearrangement joins TRBV2 to TRBJ2-2, with TRBD1 matching 9 bases. Germline lookup yields CDR1 SNHLY and CDR2 FYNNEI. There are 14 residues in the CDR3. V was clipped by 8 bases and J by 5 bases; unmatched bases: 6. The CDR3 protein is CASGDRDKTGELFF. For the CDR3, the DNA is TGTGCCAGCGGGGACAGGGACAAGACCGGGGAGCTGTTTTTT.

The gene calls are TRBV30 and TRBJ1-4; D not resolved. Germline V gene lookup returns CDR1 GTSNPN and CDR2 SVGIG (reference sequence). This CDR3 is 15 amino acids long. Trimming took 5 bases from V and 0 from J, leaving 13 bases between them. CDR3: CAWSRTGATNEKLFF. Here the CDR3 DNA reads TGTGCCTGGTCCCGGACCGGGGCAACTAATGAAAAACTGTTTTTT.

This clone was counted between two and nine times. CDR3 protein: CASSSLGVDGYTF. The CDR3 region has the DNA TGTGCCAGCAGCTCCCTCGGGGTTGATGGCTACACCTTC. The chain has TRBV7-9 and TRBJ1-2; D is unclear. The CDR3 runs to 13 residues. CDR1 and CDR2 (germline): SEHNR, FQNEAQ (reference sequence). Trimming took off 4 bases at V and 6 bases at J, with 12 bases between the two ends.

This rearrangement joins TRBV6-5 to TRBJ1-1; D remains unclear. The CDR3 has 13 amino acids. Trimming took 3 bases from V and 0 from J, leaving 5 bases between them. The germline gives CDR1 MNHEY, CDR2 SVGAGI. CDR3 sequence reads: CASSYAVNTEAFF. The CDR3 DNA is TGTGCCAGCAGTTATGCGGTGAACACTGAAGCTTTCTTT.

The CDR3 DNA reads TGTGCCAGCAGCCCCAACAGGGGGGCCCTCTATGGCTACACCTTC. Protein: CASSPNRGALYGYTF. This chain joins TRBV3-1 (or the pseudogene TRBV3-2) and TRBJ1-2; TRBD1 matches at 8 bases. Germline V gene sequence: CDR1 LGHDT, CDR2 YNNKEL (reference sequence). The CDR3 has 15 amino acids. J gave up 4 bases and V 4 bases, and 8 bases lay outside the gene matches.

In DNA form, the CDR3 reads TGTGCCAGCAGCTTACCCACTAGCGGTTTCACCGGGGAGCTGTTTTTT. Its translation: CASSLPTSGFTGELFF. The gene calls are TRBV7-8 and TRBJ2-2; 8 bases are a match to TRBD2. Losses at the gene ends were 2 bases for V and 4 bases for J; bases not matched to a gene: 6. CDR1 is SGHVS and CDR2 is FQNEAQ in the germline V gene. This CDR3 has 16 amino acids.

This rearrangement joins TRBV9 to TRBJ2-3; the match to TRBD2 covers 8 bases. The germline CDR1 and CDR2 sequences are SGDLS and YYNGEE. The V gene end was trimmed by 2 bases and the J gene end by 1 base; junction bases not matched to a gene: 3. The CDR3 loop spans 15 amino acids. This chain's CDR3 is CASSVRGGRTDTQYF. The CDR3 DNA reads TGTGCCAGCAGCGTCCGCGGGGGGCGCACAGATACGCAGTATTTT.

This chain uses TRBV19 with TRBJ2-1; D gene unclear. Germline CDR1 and CDR2: LNHDA and SQIVND (reference sequence). V gave up 5 bases and J gave up 9 bases, with 11 bases separating them. This CDR3 is built from 12 residues. This chain's CDR3 is CASSSSVREQFF. The CDR3 bases are TGTGCCAGTAGTTCCTCAGTTCGTGAGCAGTTCTTC.

This chain connects TRBV28 to TRBJ1-2, with D possibly TRBD1 on 6 matching bases. The CDR3 runs 14 residues. V lost 6 bases and J lost 8, with 19 bases in between. Germline CDR1 is MDHEN and CDR2 is SYDVKM. The CDR3 DNA reads TGTGCCAGCAGACAACCACAGGGCCATTGGGGCTACACCTTC. Translated, it gives CASRQPQGHWGYTF.

The J gene is TRBJ1-6, the V gene TRBV5-1; no clear D gene. The V gene's germline CDR1 is SGHRS and CDR2 YFSETQ. The V gene lost 0 bases and the J gene lost 6 bases, with 13 bases spanning the gap. CDR3 length: 16 residues. CDR3 sequence: CASSLEEGEGNSPLHF. The CDR3 DNA is TGCGCCAGCAGCTTGGAGGAGGGAGAGGGTAATTCACCCCTCCACTTT.